This passage covers 27 T cell receptor beta chains from one sample sequenced in a study of OX40 agonist ivuxolimab in advanced cancers. The table came from immunoSEQ multiplex PCR; TCRdb's copy has only in-frame clones and leaves some out. In the table there are 60,000 to 85,000 clones, 89% of which are singletons. Sample: CD4+ or CD8+ T cells sorted from blood, taken in a trial of the OX40 agonist ivuxolimab. These receptors originate from an adult with an advanced solid tumor such as melanoma, head and neck, liver or kidney cancer.

The V call is TRBV25-1, the J call TRBJ2-7; TRBD2 agrees at 7 bases. Germline V gene data show CDR1 as MGHDK and CDR2 as SYGVNS. The length of the CDR3 is 17 residues. The V segment lost 2 bases and the J segment 0 bases; nucleotides outside the gene matches: 10. CDR3 sequence: CASSERGTAGSSYEQYF. DNA of the CDR3: TGTGCCAGCAGTGAAAGGGGTACAGCGGGAAGCTCCTACGAGCAGTACTTC.

The chain is built from TRBV2 and TRBJ2-1, with 8 bases identical to TRBD1. The CDR3 extends over 13 amino acids. The trim removed 7 bases at V and 6 bases at J, leaving 5 bases unmatched. The germline gives CDR1 SNHLY, CDR2 FYNNEI. The CDR3, as DNA: TGTGCCAGCATGGACAGGGCCCTCAATGAGCAGTTCTTC. The encoded protein is CASMDRALNEQFF.

The V call is TRBV27, the J call TRBJ2-7; D is undetermined. The CDR3 has 15 amino acids. Germline V gene lookup returns CDR1 MNHEY and CDR2 SMNVEV (reference sequence). Trimming cost V 2 bases and J 3 bases, with 14 bases left between them. CDR3 loop: CASSLVARPGYEQYF. The CDR3 region has the DNA TGTGCCAGCAGTTTAGTAGCACGACCGGGCTACGAGCAGTACTTC.

The chain is built from TRBV2 and TRBJ1-2; D gene uncertain. The CDR3 extends over 15 amino acids. Trimming took off 1 base at V and 8 bases at J, with 17 bases between the two ends. Germline assignment: CDR1 SNHLY and CDR2 FYNNEI. This CDR3 is CASSEVRAVGSGYTF. CDR3 nucleotides: TGTGCCAGCAGTGAAGTGAGGGCCGTTGGGTCCGGCTACACCTTC.

J is TRBJ1-3 and V is TRBV7-9; unclear D gene. Germline V gives CDR1 SEHNR, CDR2 FQNEAQ (reference sequence). The CDR3 length is 14 residues. Trimming removed 7 bases at V and 2 bases at J, with 12 bases between. In DNA, the CDR3 is TGTGCCAGCACCAAATTCGGGACTGGAAACACCATATATTTT. This gives the protein CASTKFGTGNTIYF.

The chain combines TRBV7-2 with TRBJ2-7; a weak D match, TRBD1 (5 bases). This CDR3 region has 13 residues. V was pared by 2 bases and J by 4 bases, with 9 bases between. Germline loops: CDR1 SGHTA, CDR2 FQGNSA. The CDR3, as DNA: TGTGCCAGCAGCTTAAGGGGTTCGTACGAGCAGTACTTC. Translated: CASSLRGSYEQYF.

The chain joins TRBV6-6 to TRBJ2-3; D remains ambiguous. This CDR3 contains 14 residues. CDR1 MNHNY and CDR2 SVGAGI come from the germline V gene (reference sequence). The germline V and J ends were trimmed by 7 bases and 8 bases, with 19 bases remaining between them. CDR3 nucleotides: TGTGCCAGCACCCAGGACGGGCTCGGTGGTACGCAGTATTTT. This gives the protein CASTQDGLGGTQYF.

This sequence joins TRBV11-2 and TRBJ2-7; no reliable D call. The germline CDR1 and CDR2 sequences are SGHAT and FQNNGV. The CDR3 consists of 15 residues. V lost 0 bases to trimming and J lost 0 bases, with 9 bases between them. The CDR3 DNA sequence: TGTGCCAGCAGCTTAGATCCGAGGAGCTCCTACGAGCAGTACTTC. Translated: CASSLDPRSSYEQYF.

The rearrangement links TRBV5-1 to TRBJ2-3; TRBD1 matches 7 bases. From germline, CDR1 is SGHRS and CDR2 YFSETQ. The CDR3 is made up of 17 amino acids. V gave up 1 base and J gave up 3 bases; unmatched junction bases: 11. For the CDR3, the DNA is TGCGCCAGCAGCTTGCTGGGGACAGTTTGGGGGACAGATACGCAGTATTTT. This codes for CASSLLGTVWGTDTQYF.

About this clone itself: This specimen includes other DNA sequences encoding the same CDR3. The J gene is TRBJ1-2, the V gene TRBV30; possibly TRBD1 for D (5 bases). CDR3 length equals 12 residues. Germline-derived CDR1 and CDR2 are GTSNPN and SVGIG (reference sequence). V was cut by 4 bases and J by 4 bases, with 10 bases left in between. CDR3 protein: CAWTTGGYGYTF. The CDR3 DNA follows: TGTGCCTGGACTACAGGAGGCTATGGCTACACCTTC.

The V and J genes are TRBV18 and TRBJ2-7, with TRBD2 matching 7 bases. V gave up 6 bases and J gave up 3 bases; unmatched junction bases: 11. Germline V CDR1 and CDR2: KGHSH, LQKENI. This CDR3 region has 15 residues. CDR3 region: CASSPTPGLLYEQYF. CDR3 DNA: TGTGCCAGCTCGCCCACGCCGGGACTACTCTACGAGCAGTACTTC.

The CDR3 loop reads CASSYNGNTGELFF. The CDR3 DNA reads as TGTGCCAGCAGCTATAACGGGAACACCGGGGAGCTGTTTTTT. V and J are TRBV7-3 and TRBJ2-2; no firm D call. The CDR3 runs 14 residues. V was shortened by 4 bases and J by 1 base, with 7 bases between the two germline ends. The V gene's germline CDR1 is SGHTA and CDR2 FQGTGA.

The rearrangement links TRBV7-9 to TRBJ2-1, with TRBD2 identical over 9 bases. CDR1 is SEHNR and CDR2 is FQNEAQ in the germline V gene (reference sequence). J was trimmed by 9 bases and V by 5 bases; bases with no gene match: 8. This CDR3 has 14 amino acids. The CDR3 reads CASSPGLAPSEQFF. The DNA of the CDR3 is TGTGCCAGCAGCCCAGGACTAGCGCCTTCTGAGCAGTTCTTC.

The rearrangement links TRBV9 to TRBJ2-1, with 8 bases lining up with TRBD2. After removal of 3 bases from V and 5 bases from J, the junction contained 10 bases not matched to a gene. Germline CDR1 is SGDLS and CDR2 is YYNGEE. The CDR3 consists of 16 residues. CDR3 sequence (DNA): TGTGCCAGCAGCGCGCCCCCAGCGGGAGTTAACAATGAGCAGTTCTTC. Residues: CASSAPPAGVNNEQFF.

Worth noting for this clone: At one boundary the junction diverges from the germline segment, which might be a read error. The chain combines TRBV5-1 with TRBJ2-5; unclear D gene. This CDR3 contains 12 residues. Germline V gives CDR1 SGHRS, CDR2 YFSETQ. The CDR3 is CASSPGEMAQYF. CDR3 coding DNA: TGTGCCAGCAGCCCTGGCGAAATGGCCCAGTACTTC.

The chain carries TRBV28 and TRBJ2-7; TRBD2 matches 14 bases. V lost 5 bases and J lost 7; bases outside the gene matches: 13. Germline CDR1 MDHEN, CDR2 SYDVKM. This CDR3 region has 17 residues. The CDR3 sequence is CASSNLGLAGVDREQYF. The CDR3 DNA sequence: TGTGCCAGCAGTAACTTGGGACTAGCGGGAGTAGACCGAGAGCAGTACTTC.

This clone was recorded only once. This chain joins TRBV28 and TRBJ1-5; tentatively, D is TRBD1 (6 bases). The CDR3 is made up of 14 amino acids. Germline CDR1 and CDR2: MDHEN and SYDVKM. CDR3 bases: TGTGCTAACGGGGGCGGCGGTAGCAATCAGCCCCAGCATTTT. Translated: CANGGGGSNQPQHF. Full variable domain (remainder filled in from reference TRBV28 and TRBJ1-5): DVKVTQSSRYLVKRTGEKVFLECVQDMDHENMFWYRQDPGLGLRLIYFSYDVKMKEKGDIPEGYSVSREKKERFSLILESASTNQTSMYLCANGGGGSNQPQHFGDGTRLSIL.

The CDR3 bases are TGTGCCAGCAGCGCCTTACAGGGCGTGGGGAACACCGGGGAGCTGTTTTTT. Translated: CASSALQGVGNTGELFF. The J gene is TRBJ2-2, the V gene TRBV5-4; tentatively, D is TRBD1 (6 bases). The germline gives CDR1 SGHNT, CDR2 YYREEE (reference sequence). This CDR3 is 17 amino acids long. The V and J ends lost 4 bases and 1 base respectively, with 17 bases between them.

The chain couples TRBV18 to TRBJ2-1; 9 bases agree with TRBD1. From germline, CDR1 is KGHSH and CDR2 LQKENI. J was trimmed by 5 bases and V by 4 bases; bases with no gene match: 6. This CDR3 is built from 15 residues. The CDR3 DNA reads TGTGCCAGCTCACGTCCGGGACAGGGCGACAATGAGCAGTTCTTC. It translates to CASSRPGQGDNEQFF. The full variable domain, rest sourced from reference TRBV18 and TRBJ2-1, is NAGVMQNPRHLVRRRGQEARLRCSPMKGHSHVYWYRQLPEEGLKFMVYLQKENIIDESGMPKERFSAEFPKEGPSILRIQQVVRGDSAAYFCASSRPGQGDNEQFFGPGTRLTVL.

The V call is TRBV29-1, the J call TRBJ2-5; D not certain. Trimming left V 5 bases short and J 2 bases short, with 15 bases between. In germline, CDR1 is SQVTM, CDR2 ANQGSEA. The CDR3 runs to 14 residues. CDR3 nucleotide sequence: TGCAGCGTTTTCGGCAGTGTAGGTCAAGAGACCCAGTACTTC. It specifies CSVFGSVGQETQYF.

This chain connects TRBV27 to TRBJ2-7; D may be TRBD1 (6 bases). The CDR3 runs to 14 residues. Germline CDR1 MNHEY, CDR2 SMNVEV (reference sequence). V dropped 3 bases and J dropped 7 bases, with 16 bases sitting between them. CDR3 amino acids: CASSFTGLYREQYF. Here the CDR3 DNA reads TGTGCCAGCAGTTTCACAGGGCTATATAGAGAGCAGTACTTC.

The gene calls are TRBV6-5 and TRBJ2-7, with a tentative D call TRBD2 (5 bases). The CDR3 has 12 amino acids. Per germline, CDR1 MNHEY and CDR2 SVGAGI. V was pared by 8 bases and J by 5 bases, with 13 bases between. The CDR3: CASWSGGHEQYF. CDR3 DNA: TGTGCCAGCTGGTCAGGAGGTCACGAGCAGTACTTC.

V gene TRBV6-6 combines with J gene TRBJ2-3; 9 bases align to TRBD2. V was pared by 6 bases and J by 0 bases, with 4 bases of the junction left unmatched. The CDR3 is made up of 15 amino acids. The V gene's germline CDR1 is MNHNY and CDR2 SVGAGI (reference sequence). This CDR3 is CASRPTSGSTDTQYF. In nucleotides, the CDR3 is TGTGCCAGCAGACCTACTAGCGGGAGCACAGATACGCAGTATTTT.

This chain joins TRBV12-5 and TRBJ2-2, with D uncertain. Trimming shortened V by 3 bases and J by 6 bases, and 11 bases separated the two germline ends. Per germline, CDR1 LGHNT and CDR2 FRNRAP. The CDR3 length is 14 residues. CDR3 sequence reads: CASGFLPSPGELFF. The CDR3 DNA sequence: TGTGCTAGTGGTTTTCTCCCATCGCCCGGGGAGCTGTTTTTT.

This chain connects TRBV28 to TRBJ1-2; D not resolved. Germline values: CDR1 MDHEN, CDR2 SYDVKM. Trimming took off 5 bases at V and 4 bases at J, with 14 bases between the two ends. CDR3 size: 14 residues. CDR3 in amino acids: CASSVRAVAYGYTF. The DNA of the CDR3 is TGTGCCAGCAGTGTCCGGGCAGTGGCCTATGGCTACACCTTC.

The rearrangement uses TRBV4-1 and TRBJ2-7; 11 bases line up with TRBD2. The CDR3 is made up of 17 amino acids. V was clipped by 3 bases and J by 4 bases; unmatched bases: 11. Per the germline V gene, CDR1 is MGHRA and CDR2 is YSYEKL. The CDR3 region is CASSHLPSGTSGYEQYF. The CDR3 bases are TGCGCCAGCAGCCACCTCCCTAGCGGGACTAGCGGTTACGAGCAGTACTTC.

V gene TRBV11-2 combines with J gene TRBJ2-2; 8 nucleotides line up with TRBD2. In germline, CDR1 is SGHAT, CDR2 FQNNGV. Trimming took 6 bases from V and 0 from J; bases not matched to a gene: 6. The length of the CDR3 is 16 residues. The CDR3 protein is CASSPPGLANTGELFF. As DNA, the CDR3 is TGTGCCAGCAGTCCACCGGGACTAGCGAACACCGGGGAGCTGTTTTTT.